The 9 T cell receptor beta chains given below trace back to one sample, sequenced in a study of blood T cells in healthy people across ages. Next came a second PCR, run for 7 to 11 cycles, which used a sample-barcoded 5' primer along with a J-beta primer mix. TCRdb analysed the 5' RACE reads with MiXCR anew, one entry per CDR3 protein. The table lists about 720,000 distinct CDR3 sequences, 20% to 25% of them singletons. The sequenced material came from blood. These receptors were taken from an older man in good health.

This chain joins TRBV21-1 and TRBJ1-2; the D call in the table, TRBD1, was not verified against the DNA. TRBV21-1 is a listed pseudogene. The CDR3 totals 17 residues. The CDR3 reads CASSPLTGGLAYYGYTF. In nucleotides, the CDR3 is TGTGCCAGCAGCCCCTTAACGGGGGGATTAGCTTACTATGGCTACACCTTC.

Comments on this clonotype: An end of the junction differs from the germline gene, which may be a read error. V usage is TRBV12-3 or TRBV12-4 and J usage is TRBJ1-1, with D possibly being TRBD1 (6 bases). The CDR3 consists of 14 residues. The CDR3 loop reads CASSLAPPGQGAFF. The DNA for the CDR3 is TGTGCCAGCAGCTTAGCGCCCCCGGGACAAGGGGCTTTCTTT.

The chain is built from TRBV6-6 and TRBJ1-2; D uncertain. CDR3 length: 14 residues. CDR1 MNHNY and CDR2 SVGAGI come from the germline V gene (reference sequence). Trimming shortened V by 7 bases and J by 1 base, and 13 bases separated the two germline ends. CDR3 DNA: TGTGCCAGCATTGGGCTGGCCAGTAACTATGGCTACACCTTC. Residues: CASIGLASNYGYTF.

The chain uses TRBV19 and TRBJ1-1, with a tentative D call TRBD1 (6 bases). In germline, CDR1 is LNHDA, CDR2 SQIVND (reference sequence). The CDR3 length is 15 residues. The V gene lost 1 base and the J gene lost 5 bases, with 14 bases spanning the gap. This CDR3 is CASSIVQGVRTEAFF. CDR3 DNA sequence: TGTGCCAGTAGTATAGTACAGGGAGTGAGGACTGAAGCTTTCTTT.

This clonotype was picked up one time. V and J are TRBV29-1 and TRBJ1-2; D remains ambiguous. V gave up 3 bases and J gave up 4 bases, with 12 bases separating them. CDR1 is SQVTM and CDR2 is ANQGSEA in the germline V gene. CDR3 length equals 13 residues. The CDR3 DNA reads as TGCAGCGTTGAGGCCAGACTTTTCTATGGCTACACCTTC. Translation gives CSVEARLFYGYTF.

The V gene is TRBV20-1, the J gene TRBJ2-4; the match to TRBD2 covers 7 bases. CDR1 is DFQATT and CDR2 is SNEGSKA in the germline V gene (reference sequence). With 4 bases clipped from V and 3 bases from J, the junction kept 9 bases outside the gene matches. The CDR3 covers 15 residues. The chain's CDR3 is CSATGGGQGKNIQYF. For the CDR3, the DNA is TGCAGTGCTACCGGGGGAGGGCAAGGCAAAAACATTCAGTACTTC.

This clonotype was seen a few times. The genes are TRBV5-6 and TRBJ1-4; no clear D gene. CDR1 is SGHDT and CDR2 is YYEEEE in the germline V gene. Trimming took off 2 bases at V and 7 bases at J, with 12 bases between the two ends. The CDR3 extends over 14 amino acids. The CDR3 DNA reads TGTGCCAGCAGCTTAAAGGAGGCTGGTGAAAAACTGTTTTTT. It yields the protein CASSLKEAGEKLFF.

The chain carries TRBV7-2 and TRBJ2-4, with 8 positions matching TRBD1. Trimming removed 7 bases from V and 7 bases from J; junction bases left unmatched: 9. Germline assignment: CDR1 SGHTA and CDR2 FQGNSA. This CDR3 has 14 amino acids. CDR3 sequence reads: CTSTPQGVGNIQYF. Written as DNA, the CDR3 is TGTACCAGCACCCCACAGGGGGTAGGGAACATTCAGTACTTC. Combining the CDR3 with reference TRBV7-2 and TRBJ2-4 gives the whole variable domain GAGVSQSPSNKVTEKGKDVELRCDPISGHTALYWYRQSLGQGLEFLIYFQGNSAPDKSGLPSDRFSAERTGGSVSTLTIQRTQQEDSAVYLCTSTPQGVGNIQYFGAGTRLSVL.

This clonotype was seen a handful of times. J is TRBJ1-2 and V is TRBV6-6; D is possibly TRBD1 (5 bases). CDR1 MNHNY and CDR2 SVGAGI come from the germline V gene (reference sequence). This CDR3 is 13 amino acids long. The V and J ends lost 0 bases and 5 bases respectively, with 7 bases between them. The CDR3, as DNA: TGTGCCAGCAGTTACTCGGGACCGTATGGCTACACCTTC. Protein product: CASSYSGPYGYTF.